Listed here are 21 T cell receptor beta chains from one sample, sequenced in a study of T cell changes during pregnancy in multiple sclerosis. Assay: immunoSEQ multiplex PCR; the TCRdb copy retains only in-frame clones and omits some. The repertoire holds about 80,000 clones, with about 92% as singletons. The sample here was peripheral blood, taken before pregnancy. These receptors were collected from a female donor with multiple sclerosis, enrolled in a pregnancy study.

This clone occurred once. The chain combines TRBV30 with TRBJ2-2, with 8 bases that match TRBD1. This CDR3 region has 16 residues. The germline V gene encodes CDR1 GTSNPN and CDR2 SVGIG (reference sequence). The ends lost 6 bases at V and 7 bases at J; junction bases unmatched: 16. For the CDR3, the DNA is TGTGCCTGCCCAACTACGGGGCAGGGGGCCAGCGGGGAGCTGTTTTTT. Translation gives CACPTTGQGASGELFF.

The gene calls are TRBV7-6 and TRBJ1-4; 8 bases are shared with TRBD1. Germline V CDR1 and CDR2: SGHVS, FNYEAQ. The CDR3 sequence is 16 residues long. Trimming took 4 bases from V and 7 from J; bases not matched to a gene: 11. CDR3 in DNA: TGTGCCAGCAGCTCCGACAGGGGTTCGTTTGGTGAAAAACTGTTTTTT. This translates into CASSSDRGSFGEKLFF.

The gene calls are TRBV4-1 and TRBJ2-7, with D possibly being TRBD2 (6 bases). V was cut by 6 bases and J by 4 bases, with 16 bases left in between. The CDR3 is 14 residues long. Germline V gene data show CDR1 as MGHRA and CDR2 as YSYEKL. The CDR3 region has the DNA TGCGCCAGCAGAAAGACGGGTGGGGGGTACGAGCAGTACTTC. Encoded protein: CASRKTGGGYEQYF.

The gene calls are TRBV4-1 and TRBJ2-7, with a possible D match to TRBD2 (6 bases). V was shortened by 6 bases and J by 1 base, with 25 bases between the two germline ends. The V gene's germline CDR1 is MGHRA and CDR2 YSYEKL. This CDR3 contains 18 residues. The CDR3 region is CASSPRRVSGGHSYEQYF. For the CDR3, the DNA is TGCGCCAGCAGTCCAAGAAGAGTGAGCGGAGGGCATTCCTACGAGCAGTACTTC.

This clone was counted once. The gene calls are TRBV29-1 and TRBJ2-7, with a tentative D call TRBD1 (6 bases). The V gene's germline CDR1 is SQVTM and CDR2 ANQGSEA. V dropped 4 bases and J dropped 1 base, with 14 bases sitting between them. The CDR3 is 14 residues long. DNA of the CDR3: TGCAGCGTTGGGGGGCCCGGTCCTTCCTACGAGCAGTACTTC. This sequence encodes CSVGGPGPSYEQYF.

The rearrangement uses TRBV4-2 and TRBJ2-1, with a possible D match to TRBD2 (7 bases). V was cut by 2 bases and J by 2 bases, with 19 bases left in between. This CDR3 spans 18 amino acids. In germline, CDR1 is LGHNA, CDR2 YNFKEQ. Here the CDR3 reads CASSQNIGGASTYNEQFF. The CDR3 bases are TGTGCCAGCAGCCAAAATATTGGGGGGGCTTCCACCTACAATGAGCAGTTCTTC.

The chain links TRBV28 to TRBJ2-1; TRBD2 matches 7 bases. Trimming cost V 4 bases and J 7 bases; bases outside gene matches: 10. CDR1 MDHEN and CDR2 SYDVKM come from the germline V gene. The CDR3 loop spans 15 amino acids. CDR3 sequence: CASSSGRVGGNEQFF. The CDR3 DNA reads as TGTGCCAGCAGTTCGGGCAGGGTGGGGGGGAATGAGCAGTTCTTC.

DNA for the CDR3: TGTGCCAGCAGTTTATGGGAAGGACAGGGGTTGAGGGGCTACACCTTC. This encodes CASSLWEGQGLRGYTF. This rearrangement joins TRBV27 to TRBJ1-2, with 9 bases fitting TRBD1. Germline V CDR1 and CDR2: MNHEY, SMNVEV (reference sequence). V dropped 1 base and J dropped 8; count of bases not matched to a gene: 11. This CDR3 is built from 16 residues.

This sequence joins TRBV9 and TRBJ1-1; TRBD1 is a possible D gene (6 bases). CDR3 length equals 15 residues. The germline V and J ends were trimmed by 4 bases and 1 base, with 14 bases remaining between them. CDR1 SGDLS and CDR2 YYNGEE come from the germline V gene. The CDR3 here is CASSPPQGTNTEAFF. The CDR3 nucleotides are TGTGCCAGCAGCCCGCCACAGGGTACGAACACTGAAGCTTTCTTT.

V and J are TRBV19 and TRBJ2-1, with 7 bases that match TRBD2. The V gene's germline CDR1 is LNHDA and CDR2 SQIVND (reference sequence). The CDR3 runs to 14 residues. V lost 7 bases, J lost 5 bases, and 8 bases stayed unmatched. CDR3 protein: CASKVAGDNNEQFF. Written as DNA, the CDR3 is TGTGCCAGTAAAGTCGCGGGAGATAACAATGAGCAGTTCTTC. Full variable domain (missing parts from reference TRBV19 and TRBJ2-1): DGGITQSPKYLFRKEGQNVTLSCEQNLNHDAMYWYRQDPGQGLRLIYYSQIVNDFQKGDIAEGYSVSREKKESFPLTVTSAQKNPTAFYLCASKVAGDNNEQFFGPGTRLTVL.

The rearrangement joins TRBV7-8 to TRBJ2-7, with TRBD2 matching over 7 bases. Germline lookup yields CDR1 SGHVS and CDR2 FQNEAQ. CDR3 length: 15 amino acids. After removal of 1 base from V and 4 bases from J, the junction contained 7 bases not matched to a gene. CDR3 loop: CASSLELAEIYEQYF. The CDR3 bases are TGTGCCAGCAGCTTAGAGCTAGCGGAAATTTACGAGCAGTACTTC.

The V and J genes are TRBV19 and TRBJ2-3; no clear D gene. Trimming took off 4 bases at V and 0 bases at J, with 11 bases between the two ends. CDR1 is LNHDA and CDR2 is SQIVND in the germline V gene (reference sequence). The CDR3 is made up of 15 amino acids. The CDR3 here is CASSSGQTSTDTQYF. The CDR3 nucleotides read TGTGCCAGTAGTAGCGGTCAGACTAGCACAGATACGCAGTATTTT.

The CDR3 sequence: CASSLDRKNTEAFF. The CDR3 nucleotides are TGTGCCAGCAGCTTGGACAGGAAAAACACTGAAGCTTTCTTT. V is TRBV5-5 and J is TRBJ1-1, with a tentative D call TRBD1 (5 bases). V shed 0 bases and J shed 2 bases, with 8 bases lying between them. The length of the CDR3 is 14 residues. Germline-derived CDR1 and CDR2 are SGHKS and YYEKEE (reference sequence).

The rearrangement links TRBV5-6 to TRBJ2-7; 8 nucleotides agree with TRBD2. With 5 bases clipped from V and 0 bases from J, the junction kept 13 bases outside the gene matches. CDR1 and CDR2 from the germline V gene are SGHDT and YYEEEE. The CDR3 is 17 residues long. The CDR3 loop reads CASRRGGRGTSSYEQYF. The CDR3 region has the DNA TGTGCCAGCAGACGTGGAGGTCGGGGGACTAGCTCCTACGAGCAGTACTTC. Together with reference TRBV5-6 and TRBJ2-7, the CDR3 gives the full variable domain: DAGVTQSPTHLIKTRGQQVTLRCSPKSGHDTVSWYQQALGQGPQFIFQYYEEEERQRGNFPDRFSGHQFPNYSSELNVNALLLGDSALYLCASRRGGRGTSSYEQYFGPGTRLTVT.

The chain recombines TRBV2 with TRBJ1-1; D may be TRBD1 (5 bases). The CDR3 is 13 residues long. CDR1 is SNHLY and CDR2 is FYNNEI in the germline V gene. Trimming cost V 9 bases and J 4 bases, with 15 bases left between them. CDR3 nucleotide sequence: TGTGCCAGTACCAGGGCGGGGATCACTGAAGCTTTCTTT. Protein product: CASTRAGITEAFF.

The rearrangement joins TRBV19 to TRBJ1-1; the D gene is possibly TRBD1 (5 bases). The length of the CDR3 is 12 residues. Per germline, CDR1 LNHDA and CDR2 SQIVND (reference sequence). V was cut by 3 bases and J by 6 bases, with 8 bases left in between. In nucleotides, the CDR3 is TGTGCCAGTAGTATCTGGGGGGCTGAAGCTTTCTTT. It translates to CASSIWGAEAFF.

This chain uses TRBV5-1 with TRBJ1-4; TRBD1 is a possible D gene (6 bases). CDR1 and CDR2 from the germline V gene are SGHRS and YFSETQ. CDR3 length: 15 amino acids. Trimming took 3 bases from V and 2 from J, leaving 11 bases between them. The CDR3 sequence is CASSSTGFTNEKLFF. DNA of the CDR3: TGCGCCAGCAGCTCAACAGGGTTCACTAATGAAAAACTGTTTTTT.

The CDR3 DNA reads TGTGCCAGCTCACCACCGATCGGAGGGGGCCTGGGCTACACCTTC. Translating it yields CASSPPIGGGLGYTF. This chain joins TRBV18 and TRBJ1-2; 7 bases are a match to TRBD1. The CDR3 sequence is 15 residues long. Trimming removed 0 bases from V and 8 bases from J; junction bases left unmatched: 9. Germline CDR1 and CDR2: KGHSH and LQKENI.

The chain has TRBV6-1 and TRBJ2-1; D perhaps matches TRBD2 (6 bases). Trimming cost V 6 bases and J 7 bases, with 13 bases left between them. This CDR3 spans 13 amino acids. Germline-derived CDR1 and CDR2 are MNHNS and SASEGT. The CDR3 region has the DNA TGTGCCAGCAGCTCCGGGAGTTCTAATGAGCAGTTCTTC. This codes for CASSSGSSNEQFF.

In DNA, the CDR3 is TGTGCCAGCAGCGTAGGAGGGAGCGGGACTGAATACGAGCAGTACTTC. Translation gives CASSVGGSGTEYEQYF. The J gene is TRBJ2-7, the V gene TRBV9; 7 nucleotides align to TRBD2. The CDR3 length is 16 residues. Germline CDR1 reads SGDLS; CDR2 reads YYNGEE. The junction had 10 bases not matched to a gene; V was cut back by 0 bases and J by 4 bases.

This chain uses TRBV28 with TRBJ2-7, with TRBD2 matching over 9 bases. CDR3 size: 15 residues. Per germline, CDR1 MDHEN and CDR2 SYDVKM. The V segment lost 4 bases and the J segment 5 bases; nucleotides outside the gene matches: 9. For the CDR3, the DNA is TGTGCCAGCAGTTCCCCGGCGGGAGGGTCCCACGAGCAGTACTTC. The encoded protein is CASSSPAGGSHEQYF.